The clone carrying this T cell receptor (beta chain) was picked up a small number of times. Antigen specificity is unknown. Then a second PCR, running about 6 to 12 cycles, was carried out with a sample-barcoded 5' primer and a J-beta primer mix. TCRdb reprocessed the 5' RACE reads with MiXCR, giving one entry per CDR3 protein. The sample gives more than 1,000,000 distinct CDR3 sequences, approximately 25% of which show up once; around 0.7% is in the top ten. The CDR3 loop spans 14 amino acids. Between the trimmed V and J ends, which lost 1 base and 2 bases, there was a span of 10 bases. The V gene's germline CDR1 is SGHNT and CDR2 YYREEE (reference sequence). This sample stems from a study of blood T cells in healthy people across ages. Overall study results and limits: The recorded TCR beta diversity per million T cells decreased in a roughly linear manner with age.

This sample was also put to use in a study of T cells of mothers and their children. This second report adds: The sample comes from fewer than 10 healthy Caucasian donors: mothers and children. Reads obtained per mother exceeded 8.5 million TCR beta CDR3 reads, with several million obtained per child.

This chain connects TRBV5-4 to TRBJ2-7, with a possible D match to TRBD2 (5 bases). Sample: blood. The source is a girl aged 2 to 9 in good health. DNA of the CDR3: TGTGCCAGCAGCTTGTTGGGAGCCACCTACGAGCAGTACTTC. This encodes CASSLLGATYEQYF.